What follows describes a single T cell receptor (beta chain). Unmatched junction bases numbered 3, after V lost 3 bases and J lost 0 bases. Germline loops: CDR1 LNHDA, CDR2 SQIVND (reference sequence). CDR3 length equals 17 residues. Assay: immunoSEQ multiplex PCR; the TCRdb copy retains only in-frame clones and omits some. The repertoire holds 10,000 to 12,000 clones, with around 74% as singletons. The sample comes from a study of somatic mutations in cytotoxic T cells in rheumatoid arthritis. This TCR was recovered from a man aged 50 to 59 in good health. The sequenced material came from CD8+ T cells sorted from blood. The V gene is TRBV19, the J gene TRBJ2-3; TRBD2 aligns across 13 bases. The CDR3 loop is CASSMLGLAGSTDTQYF. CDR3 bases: TGTGCCAGTAGTATGTTGGGACTAGCGGGGAGCACAGATACGCAGTATTTT.